These 10 T cell receptor beta chains came from one sample sequenced in a study of cytomegalovirus exposure and HLA in healthy donors. The primer mix had 60 Vbeta and 13 Jbeta primers. Here immunoSEQ multiplex PCR was the method, and the copy in TCRdb shows in-frame clones only, minus some. In the table there are 150,000 to 200,000 clones, 75% to 85% of which are singletons. The material sequenced was PBMCs. These receptors all stem from a girl under 18 in good health and CMV-seropositive.

The chain couples TRBV19 to TRBJ2-1; tentatively, D is TRBD1 (6 bases). V shed 3 bases and J shed 6 bases, with 9 bases lying between them. This CDR3 has 13 amino acids. Germline V lookup: CDR1 LNHDA, CDR2 SQIVND (reference sequence). The CDR3 protein is CASSMRTVNEQFF. Here the CDR3 DNA reads TGTGCCAGTAGTATGAGGACAGTCAATGAGCAGTTCTTC.

V and J are TRBV11-2 and TRBJ2-5; D gene unclear. This CDR3 region has 13 residues. Per germline, CDR1 SGHAT and CDR2 FQNNGV. Trimming left V 3 bases short and J 1 base short, with 6 bases between. CDR3 region: CASSFSLQETQYF. The CDR3 nucleotides read TGTGCCAGCAGCTTCTCACTCCAAGAGACCCAGTACTTC. Drawing the rest from reference TRBV11-2 and TRBJ2-5, the complete variable domain is EAGVAQSPRYKIIEKRQSVAFWCNPISGHATLYWYQQILGQGPKLLIQFQNNGVVDDSQLPKDRFSAERLKGVDSTLKIQPAKLEDSAVYLCASSFSLQETQYFGPGTRLLVL.

The chain uses TRBV29-1 and TRBJ2-3; TRBD1 agrees at 7 bases. V lost 3 bases, J lost 1 base, and 13 bases stayed unmatched. From germline, CDR1 is SQVTM and CDR2 ANQGSEA. This CDR3 is built from 17 residues. The CDR3 sequence is CSVDPGPGQSGTDTQYF. In DNA form, the CDR3 reads TGCAGCGTTGACCCTGGGCCGGGACAGTCAGGCACAGATACGCAGTATTTT.

DNA for the CDR3: TGTGCCAGTAGTATAATGGGGGCGGCCGGGGCCAACGTCCTGACTTTC. This translates into CASSIMGAAGANVLTF. The chain recombines TRBV19 with TRBJ2-6; D is possibly TRBD1 (6 bases). This CDR3 region has 16 residues. Germline V CDR1 and CDR2: LNHDA, SQIVND (reference sequence). The germline V and J ends were trimmed by 2 bases and 4 bases, with 12 bases remaining between them. The full variable domain, rest sourced from reference TRBV19 and TRBJ2-6, is DGGITQSPKYLFRKEGQNVTLSCEQNLNHDAMYWYRQDPGQGLRLIYYSQIVNDFQKGDIAEGYSVSREKKESFPLTVTSAQKNPTAFYLCASSIMGAAGANVLTFGAGSRLTVL.

The chain has TRBV4-1 and TRBJ2-7; D is ambiguous. V was pared by 1 base and J by 3 bases, with 10 bases between. This CDR3 is 14 amino acids long. Germline V gene lookup returns CDR1 MGHRA and CDR2 YSYEKL. Here the CDR3 reads CASSQVALSYEQYF. Here the CDR3 DNA reads TGCGCCAGCAGCCAAGTAGCTTTGAGCTACGAGCAGTACTTC.

Turning to this clone: The junction and the germline gene differ at one end; a read error may be behind it. The chain recombines TRBV4-3 with TRBJ2-7; no reliable D call. Germline CDR1 LGHNA, CDR2 YSLEER. The CDR3 extends over 16 amino acids. DNA of the CDR3: TGCGCCAGCAGCCAAGGAGCACAGAAATCCGGATACGGGCAGTACTTC. Translated: CASSQGAQKSGYGQYF.

The chain links TRBV6-5 to TRBJ2-5, with D perhaps TRBD2 (5 bases). V was cut by 4 bases and J by 4 bases, with 16 bases left in between. The germline V gene has CDR1 MNHEY and CDR2 SVGAGI. The CDR3 is 15 residues long. CDR3 region: CASSFRHIRGETQYF. The CDR3 DNA reads as TGTGCCAGCAGTTTCAGACATATCCGGGGAGAGACCCAGTACTTC.

Here the CDR3 DNA reads TGTGCTAGTGGTTTACTCGGGATCACGCAGCCCCAGCATTTT. As protein: CASGLLGITQPQHF. The chain recombines TRBV12-5 with TRBJ1-5; no clear D gene. Between the trimmed V and J ends, which lost 3 bases and 7 bases, there was a span of 13 bases. Germline CDR1 is LGHNT and CDR2 is FRNRAP. CDR3 length: 14 residues.

This chain joins TRBV9 and TRBJ1-2; D possibly corresponds to TRBD1 (6 bases). This CDR3 is 13 amino acids long. Germline V gives CDR1 SGDLS, CDR2 YYNGEE. Trimming took off 1 base at V and 5 bases at J, with 9 bases between the two ends. The CDR3 DNA follows: TGTGCCAGCAGCGTAAATACAGGGTATGGCTACACCTTC. It is translated as CASSVNTGYGYTF.

The V gene is TRBV19, the J gene TRBJ1-5; TRBD1 is a possible D gene (5 bases). The CDR3 sequence is 14 residues long. Trimming removed 6 bases at V and 5 bases at J, with 14 bases between. The germline V gene has CDR1 LNHDA and CDR2 SQIVND (reference sequence). The chain's CDR3 is CASRGEDFYQPQHF. CDR3 nucleotides: TGTGCCAGTAGGGGGGAGGACTTCTATCAGCCCCAGCATTTT.